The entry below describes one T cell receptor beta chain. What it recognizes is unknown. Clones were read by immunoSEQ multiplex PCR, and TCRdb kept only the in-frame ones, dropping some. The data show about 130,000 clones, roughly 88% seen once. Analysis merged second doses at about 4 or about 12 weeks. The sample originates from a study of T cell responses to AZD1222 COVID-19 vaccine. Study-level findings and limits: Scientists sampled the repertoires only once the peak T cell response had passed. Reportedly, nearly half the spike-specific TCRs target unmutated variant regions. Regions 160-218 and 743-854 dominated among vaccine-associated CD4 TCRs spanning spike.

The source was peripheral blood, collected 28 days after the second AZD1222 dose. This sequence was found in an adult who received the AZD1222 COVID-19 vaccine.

CDR3 protein: CASSWGTQSYGYTF. Written as DNA, the CDR3 is TGTGCCAGCAGCTGGGGGACACAAAGCTATGGCTACACCTTC. The genes are TRBV11-1 and TRBJ1-2, with D perhaps matching TRBD1 (6 bases). The CDR3 contains 14 residues. The germline V and J ends were trimmed by 4 bases and 4 bases, with 13 bases remaining between them. From germline, CDR1 is SGHAT and CDR2 FQDESV (reference sequence).